Listed here are 4 T cell receptor beta chains from one sample, sequenced in a study of human T cells and chemical hapten exposure. TCRdb re-called the RACE reads through MiXCR, storing one row per CDR3 protein. The sample consists of about 360,000 distinct CDR3 sequences, approximately 6.3% of them appearing once. Time point given: patch test 1, 2 weeks after DPC sensitization. Stated treatment: therapeutic diphenylcyclopropenone sensitization with weekly scalp DPC. The material was whole blood, obtained in connection with sensitization to the hapten diphenylcyclopropenone (DPC). The origin of the receptors is a woman aged 18-35 years with alopecia areata. Some clones in this sample may be carry-over from other donors' samples.

The gene calls are TRBV7-9 and TRBJ2-6, with a possible D match to TRBD2 (6 bases). CDR1 SEHNR and CDR2 FQNEAQ come from the germline V gene (reference sequence). This CDR3 spans 19 amino acids. Trimming removed 5 bases from V and 0 bases from J, with 20 bases in between. CDR3 sequence reads: CASSPSGGTAFSGANVLTF. The CDR3 region has the DNA TGTGCCAGCAGCCCATCCGGCGGGACGGCTTTCTCTGGGGCCAACGTCCTGACTTTC.

The table lists this clonotype with a few counts. The chain carries TRBV20-1 and TRBJ2-2; 12 bases agree with TRBD2. The CDR3 runs 17 residues. V lost 2 bases to trimming and J lost 1 base; unmatched junction nucleotides: 5. Germline V gives CDR1 DFQATT, CDR2 SNEGSKA (reference sequence). The CDR3 region has the DNA TGCAGTGCTAGACTAGCGGGGGGGCCTCGGAACACCGGGGAGCTGTTTTTT. Its translation: CSARLAGGPRNTGELFF.

Concerning this clonotype itself: A much larger clone lies one base from this, so it may be a read error. The chain recombines TRBV5-4 with TRBJ1-2, with TRBD1 identical over 9 bases. The V segment lost 2 bases and the J segment 7 bases; nucleotides outside the gene matches: 9. This CDR3 has 15 amino acids. The V gene's germline CDR1 is SGHNT and CDR2 YYREEE (reference sequence). The CDR3 coding sequence is TGTGCCAGCAGCTTACAGGGGGCCATGCTTTGTGGCTACACCTTC. It translates to CASSLQGAMLCGYTF.

This clonotype was detected many times. The chain is built from TRBV5-5 and TRBJ2-2, with unresolved D. The V and J ends lost 1 base and 6 bases respectively, with 7 bases between them. Germline V gene lookup returns CDR1 SGHKS and CDR2 YYEKEE (reference sequence). The CDR3 length is 13 residues. CDR3 residues: CASSLMSSGELFF. Here the CDR3 DNA reads TGTGCCAGCAGCTTGATGAGCTCCGGGGAGCTGTTTTTT.